The 19 T cell receptor beta chains below come from one sample, sequenced in a study of cytomegalovirus exposure and HLA in healthy donors. A multiplex PCR was run with 60 Vbeta primers and 13 Jbeta primers. Method: immunoSEQ multiplex PCR; TCRdb's copy keeps in-frame clones and lacks some. The table shows about 200,000 clones, with 65% to 90% occurring only once. The sequencing input was PBMCs. The receptors shown here come from a girl aged 10 to 17 in good health and CMV-seronegative.

This chain links TRBV2 with TRBJ2-5, with 8 bases lining up with TRBD1. V dropped 6 bases and J dropped 14; count of bases not matched to a gene: 11. Germline CDR1 SNHLY, CDR2 FYNNEI. This CDR3 region has 12 residues. CDR3 nucleotides: TGTGCCAGCAGACTGACAGGGGCTCTCCACTACTTC. Residues: CASRLTGALHYF. Full variable domain (outside the CDR3, taken from reference TRBV2 and TRBJ2-5): EPEVTQTPSHQVTQMGQEVILRCVPISNHLYFYWYRQILGQKVEFLVSFYNNEISEKSEIFDDQFSVERPDGSNFTLKIRSTKLEDSAMYFCASRLTGALHYFGPGTRLLVL.

The chain recombines TRBV9 with TRBJ2-7; TRBD2 is a possible D gene (5 bases). V was trimmed by 0 bases and J by 2 bases, leaving 9 bases between them. This CDR3 is built from 14 residues. Germline loops: CDR1 SGDLS, CDR2 YYNGEE. The CDR3 loop is CASSVAPEAYEQYF. The CDR3 DNA is TGTGCCAGCAGCGTAGCACCGGAGGCCTACGAGCAGTACTTC.

The chain couples TRBV5-8 to TRBJ1-2, with 8 bases identical to TRBD1. The trim removed 0 bases at V and 4 bases at J, leaving 8 bases unmatched. Germline V gene data show CDR1 as SGHTS and CDR2 as YDEGEE. The CDR3 covers 16 residues. For the CDR3, the DNA is TGTGCCAGCAGCTTGGCCTACTCGGACAGGGTCTATGGCTACACCTTC. Translated: CASSLAYSDRVYGYTF.

In this sample, this clone turned up once. The genes are TRBV7-9 and TRBJ1-2; TRBD1 matches at 9 bases. With 3 bases clipped from V and 6 bases from J, the junction kept 14 bases outside the gene matches. Germline CDR1 and CDR2: SEHNR and FQNEAQ (reference sequence). The CDR3 is 17 residues long. The CDR3 sequence is CASSFIRVGQGRHGYTF. As DNA, the CDR3 is TGTGCCAGCAGCTTCATCCGCGTAGGACAGGGGAGGCATGGCTACACCTTC.

To note about this clone: The junction and the germline gene differ at one end; a read error may be behind it. The chain links TRBV7-7 to TRBJ2-5; 10 nucleotides match TRBD1. CDR3 length equals 15 residues. Germline CDR1 is SSHAT and CDR2 is FNYEAQ (reference sequence). CDR3 region: CASSPGTGVPETQYF. The CDR3 nucleotides read TGTGCTAGCAGCCCCGGGACAGGGGTGCCAGAGACCCAGTACTTC.

J is TRBJ1-1 and V is TRBV2; weak D call: TRBD1 (5 bases). V was pared by 5 bases and J by 0 bases, with 10 bases between. Per germline, CDR1 SNHLY and CDR2 FYNNEI. This CDR3 comprises 14 residues. Written as DNA, the CDR3 is TGTGCCAGCAGTCGACAGAGGATGAACACTGAAGCTTTCTTT. Protein: CASSRQRMNTEAFF.

This chain links TRBV19 with TRBJ1-1; 7 bases map to TRBD1. V lost 7 bases and J lost 7; bases outside the gene matches: 3. In germline, CDR1 is LNHDA, CDR2 SQIVND (reference sequence). The CDR3 has 11 amino acids. Here the CDR3 DNA reads TGTGCCAGTAACCGACAGGGTGAAGCTTTCTTT. This encodes CASNRQGEAFF.

This clone was recorded a few times. This chain joins TRBV5-4 and TRBJ1-3; 8 bases are shared with TRBD1. The CDR3 contains 15 residues. In germline, CDR1 is SGHNT, CDR2 YYREEE (reference sequence). V dropped 2 bases and J dropped 4; count of bases not matched to a gene: 5. The CDR3 region is CASSFQGASGNTIYF. Written as DNA, the CDR3 is TGTGCCAGCAGCTTTCAGGGGGCTTCGGGAAACACCATATATTTT.

The chain carries TRBV10-3 and TRBJ2-3, with 7 bases matching TRBD1. There are 16 residues in the CDR3. V was pared by 6 bases and J by 6 bases, with 15 bases of the junction left unmatched. From germline, CDR1 is ENHRY and CDR2 SYGVKD. Here the CDR3 reads CAIRSQRQGITDTQYF. CDR3 bases: TGTGCCATCAGATCCCAAAGACAGGGTATAACGGATACGCAGTATTTT.

The V gene is TRBV7-9, the J gene TRBJ2-7, with 7 nucleotides matching TRBD2. Germline V gene sequence: CDR1 SEHNR, CDR2 FQNEAQ (reference sequence). The CDR3 extends over 13 amino acids. V trimming: 5 bases; J trimming: 12 bases; junction bases outside the gene matches: 13. The CDR3 nucleotides read TGTGCCAGCAGCACCTCGGGACTAAACCCGGTGTACTTC. Its protein product is CASSTSGLNPVYF.

Written as DNA, the CDR3 is TGTGCCAGCTCCCTTACAGGGCTCGGAAACACCATATATTTT. Residues: CASSLTGLGNTIYF. The chain combines TRBV2 with TRBJ1-3; TRBD1 is a possible D gene (6 bases). Germline V gives CDR1 SNHLY, CDR2 FYNNEI. Trimming took 8 bases from V and 4 from J, leaving 15 bases between them. The CDR3 totals 14 residues.

A few counts support this clone. The rearrangement links TRBV28 to TRBJ1-5, with D uncertain. Germline V gene lookup returns CDR1 MDHEN and CDR2 SYDVKM. CDR3 length: 12 amino acids. The V gene lost 7 bases and the J gene lost 5 bases, with 9 bases spanning the gap. The DNA for the CDR3 is TGTGCCAGCACGGGATGGGATCAGCCCCAGCATTTT. This sequence encodes CASTGWDQPQHF.

The chain joins TRBV29-1 to TRBJ2-5; D not resolved. This CDR3 region has 11 residues. V was pared by 7 bases and J by 4 bases, with 10 bases between. Germline-derived CDR1 and CDR2 are SQVTM and ANQGSEA. CDR3 DNA sequence: TGCAGCGGACATAGTGGAGAGACCCAGTACTTC. It encodes CSGHSGETQYF.

The genes are TRBV27 and TRBJ2-7, with D hard to call. V gave up 6 bases and J gave up 0 bases, with 6 bases separating them. Germline CDR1 is MNHEY and CDR2 is SMNVEV (reference sequence). The CDR3 totals 12 residues. The CDR3 region has the DNA TGTGCCAGCAGCCGCAGCTCCTACGAGCAGTACTTC. Amino acids: CASSRSSYEQYF.

This clone was observed a single time. The rearrangement uses TRBV7-2 and TRBJ1-1, with a weak D call TRBD1 (6 bases). Trimming removed 1 base at V and 3 bases at J, with 9 bases between. Germline CDR1 reads SGHTA; CDR2 reads FQGNSA. The CDR3 has 14 residues. This CDR3 is CASSLGTAYTEAFF. The CDR3 DNA follows: TGTGCCAGCAGCTTAGGGACAGCTTACACTGAAGCTTTCTTT.

This CDR3 reads CSVASGRDGYTF. The CDR3 DNA is TGCAGCGTGGCGTCAGGAAGAGATGGCTACACCTTC. J is TRBJ1-2 and V is TRBV29-1, with D unresolved. This CDR3 comprises 12 residues. V lost 6 bases to trimming and J lost 6 bases, with 14 bases between them. The V gene's germline CDR1 is SQVTM and CDR2 ANQGSEA.

The chain employs TRBV18 and TRBJ2-7; the D gene is possibly TRBD2 (6 bases). Trimming left V 2 bases short and J 4 bases short, with 21 bases between. The CDR3 is made up of 17 amino acids. The germline gives CDR1 KGHSH, CDR2 LQKENI. CDR3 DNA: TGTGCCAGCTCACCAAGGCGGGGAAAGCATGCACCTTACGAGCAGTACTTC. Translation: CASSPRRGKHAPYEQYF.

V gene TRBV6-5 combines with J gene TRBJ1-3; D gene uncertain. Germline loops: CDR1 MNHEY, CDR2 SVGAGI. The V end was cut by 6 bases, the J end by 0 bases, with 6 bases between. The CDR3 is 13 residues long. The CDR3 reads CASRRNSGNTIYF. The CDR3 DNA reads as TGTGCCAGCAGGAGGAACTCTGGAAACACCATATATTTT.

This clone was seen more than once but under ten times. The gene calls are TRBV5-4 and TRBJ2-3, with unresolved D. CDR3 length equals 13 residues. CDR1 and CDR2 from the germline V gene are SGHNT and YYREEE (reference sequence). Trimming shortened V by 2 bases and J by 6 bases, and 10 bases separated the two germline ends. CDR3 sequence (DNA): TGTGCCAGCAGCTTCGGTAGATTCGATACGCAGTATTTT. It yields the protein CASSFGRFDTQYF.